The 6 T cell receptor beta chains listed next were all sequenced from one sample in a study of shared clonotypes between healthy human individuals (TCRdb year 2020). For the CD8 naive samples, CD45RO-negative cells were positively selected for CCR7, yielding a CD45RA+CCR7+ population from which TemRA cells were excluded. The library was built by means of the immunoSEQ multiplex PCR assay. TCRdb re-hosts the immuneACCESS table, in-frame sequences only. Its copies lack some clones; in the studies checked, an unresolved V gene accounts for under half of them, and the cause for the rest is not known. The sample table shows under 1 million clones, and 90% to 97% are seen once. Roughly 0.23% of the sample comes from the top ten. The sequencing sample was made of naive CD8+ T cells sorted from blood. Per the publication, the cell subset or site label means: CD45RA+CCR7+. Receptor source: a man younger than 45 in good health.

CDR3 amino acids: CSVAPRTGENGVAFF. CDR3 nucleotide sequence: TGCAGCGTCGCCCCACGGACAGGGGAGAACGGGGTGGCTTTCTTT. The rearrangement joins TRBV29-1 to TRBJ1-1, with TRBD1 matching over 9 bases. Germline trimming cut 6 bases from V and 11 bases from J; bases unmatched to any gene: 19. CDR1 is SQVTM, CDR2 ANQGSEA, per germline. CDR3 length: 15 amino acids.

The V and J genes are TRBV6-1 and TRBJ2-1; D tentatively reads TRBD1 or TRBD2 (5 bases each). The V end was cut by 4 bases, the J end by 5 bases, with 18 bases between. This CDR3 has 16 residues. Germline loops: CDR1 MNHNS, CDR2 SASEGT. Here the CDR3 DNA reads TGTGCCAGCAGTGTTTTAAGCCGGGACCCCAACAATGAGCAGTTCTTC. Translated: CASSVLSRDPNNEQFF.

The chain is built from TRBV2 and TRBJ2-1, with D possibly TRBD1 on 6 matching bases. Germline assignment: CDR1 SNHLY and CDR2 FYNNEI. The CDR3 sequence is 13 residues long. The V end was cut by 11 bases, the J end by 0 bases, with 11 bases between. The CDR3 DNA sequence: TGTGCCTTCTTCAGGGGCTCCTACAATGAGCAGTTCTTC. It is translated as CAFFRGSYNEQFF.

This rearrangement joins TRBV7-8 to TRBJ2-7; the match to TRBD1 covers 7 bases. The CDR3 runs 16 residues. The V and J ends lost 1 base and 2 bases, in that order; junction bases with no gene match: 8. The V gene's germline CDR1 is SGHVS and CDR2 FQNEAQ. CDR3 in DNA: TGTGCCAGCAGCTTAGGAAGCCCGACAGGGCCCTACGAGCAGTACTTC. Translating it yields CASSLGSPTGPYEQYF.

The chain is built from TRBV9 and TRBJ2-7; D gene unclear. The CDR3 consists of 15 residues. Germline V lookup: CDR1 SGDLS, CDR2 YYNGEE. Trimming took 0 bases from V and 3 from J, leaving 13 bases between them. This CDR3 reads CASSVGVLANYEQYF. Here the CDR3 DNA reads TGTGCCAGCAGCGTAGGGGTACTTGCCAACTACGAGCAGTACTTC.

V and J are TRBV11-2 and TRBJ2-5; tentative D call: TRBD1 (5 bases). Trimming removed 3 bases at V and 5 bases at J, with 13 bases between. The germline CDR1 and CDR2 sequences are SGHAT and FQNNGV. The CDR3 spans 14 residues. DNA of the CDR3: TGTGCCAGCAGCTTTGGGGCTTCGGCGGAGACCCAGTACTTC. It yields the protein CASSFGASAETQYF.